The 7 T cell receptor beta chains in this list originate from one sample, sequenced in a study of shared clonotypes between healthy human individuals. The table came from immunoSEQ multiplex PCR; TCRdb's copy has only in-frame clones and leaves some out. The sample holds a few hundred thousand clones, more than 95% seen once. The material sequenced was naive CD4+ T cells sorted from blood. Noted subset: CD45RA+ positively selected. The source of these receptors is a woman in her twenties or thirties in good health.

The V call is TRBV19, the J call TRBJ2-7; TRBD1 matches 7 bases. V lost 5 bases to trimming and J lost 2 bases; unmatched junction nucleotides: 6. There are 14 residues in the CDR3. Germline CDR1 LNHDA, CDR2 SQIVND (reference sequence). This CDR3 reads CASSWTGRTYEQYF. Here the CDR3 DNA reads TGTGCCAGTAGTTGGACAGGCCGTACCTACGAGCAGTACTTC.

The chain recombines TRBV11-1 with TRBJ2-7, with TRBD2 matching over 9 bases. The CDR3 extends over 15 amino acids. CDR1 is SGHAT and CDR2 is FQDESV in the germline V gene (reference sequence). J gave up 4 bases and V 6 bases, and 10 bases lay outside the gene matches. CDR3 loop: CASSQGLAGVYEQYF. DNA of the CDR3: TGTGCCAGCAGTCAGGGACTAGCCGGAGTTTACGAGCAGTACTTC.

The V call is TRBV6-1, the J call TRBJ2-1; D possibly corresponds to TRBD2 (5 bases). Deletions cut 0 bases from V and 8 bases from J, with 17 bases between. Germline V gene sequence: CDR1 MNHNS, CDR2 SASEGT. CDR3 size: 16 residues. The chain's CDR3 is CASSEARVRGSDEQFF. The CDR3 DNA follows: TGTGCCAGCAGTGAAGCGAGGGTCCGTGGGAGCGATGAGCAGTTCTTC.

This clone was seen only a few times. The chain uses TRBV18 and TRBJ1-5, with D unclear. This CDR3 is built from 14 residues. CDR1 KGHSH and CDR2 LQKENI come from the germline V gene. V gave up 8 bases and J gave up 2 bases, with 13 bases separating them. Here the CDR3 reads CASLGGPGNQPQHF. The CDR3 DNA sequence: TGTGCCAGCCTGGGAGGGCCGGGCAATCAGCCCCAGCATTTT.

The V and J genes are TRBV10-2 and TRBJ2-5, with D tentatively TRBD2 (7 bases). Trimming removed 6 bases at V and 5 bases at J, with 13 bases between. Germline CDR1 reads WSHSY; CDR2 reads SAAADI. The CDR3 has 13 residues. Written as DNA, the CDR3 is TGCGCCAGCAGGGAGGGGGGGATGGAGACCCAGTACTTC. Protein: CASREGGMETQYF.

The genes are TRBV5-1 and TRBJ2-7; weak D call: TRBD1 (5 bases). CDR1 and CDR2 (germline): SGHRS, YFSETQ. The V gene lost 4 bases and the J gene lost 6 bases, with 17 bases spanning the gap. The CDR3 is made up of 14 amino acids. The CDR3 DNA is TGCGCCAGCAGCCCTGTCAGGGTAGGTAGCGAGCAGTACTTC. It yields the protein CASSPVRVGSEQYF.

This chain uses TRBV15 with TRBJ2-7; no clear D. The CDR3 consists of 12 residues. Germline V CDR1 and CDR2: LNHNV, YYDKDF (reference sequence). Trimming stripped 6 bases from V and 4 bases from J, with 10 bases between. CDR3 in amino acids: CATSASPYEQYF. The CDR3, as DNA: TGTGCCACCAGTGCGTCCCCATACGAGCAGTACTTC.